The T cell receptor beta chain under discussion was sequenced for a study of CD8+CD57+ T cells in acquired aplastic anemia. Study-level information: Healthy CD8+ samples averaged roughly 9.9 million reads. Broader study findings: No significant patient-versus-control difference appeared in CD8+ Simpson's diversity. Patients and controls had in common some 30 CD8+ CDR3 sequences.

TCR beta VDJ and CDR3 were profiled, and genomic DNA was the template. MiXCR was run by TCRdb on the reads, yielding one entry per CDR3 protein. The repertoire has approximately 81,000 distinct CDR3 sequences, more than 40% of them found once; the top ten carry roughly 70%. Remarks on this clonotype: Its antigen is as yet unknown.

CDR1 is MGHDK and CDR2 is SYGVNS in the germline V gene. The CDR3 is made up of 16 amino acids. The germline V and J ends were trimmed by 6 bases and 3 bases, with 20 bases remaining between them. V usage is TRBV25-1 and J usage is TRBJ1-1; possible D gene TRBD1, 5 bases. This clonotype was sampled from a human donor in good health, serving as a control. Source material: sorted CD4+, CD8+, or CD8+CD57+ T cells (not recorded which) from PBMCs. In DNA form, the CDR3 reads TGTGCCAGCAGCTCCCCCGAGGGGACTATGCACACTGAAGCTTTCTTT. Amino acids: CASSSPEGTMHTEAFF.